The 3 T cell receptor beta chains in this list originate from one sample, sequenced in a study of blood T cells in healthy people across ages. Primers used in a second PCR of roughly 6 to 12 cycles were a sample-barcoded 5' primer and a J-beta primer mix. TCRdb reprocessed the 5' RACE reads via MiXCR and lists one record per CDR3 protein. The data hold some 1.6 million distinct CDR3 sequences, with about 35% observed a single time. Source material: blood. The receptors shown here come from a woman in her 30s in good health.

This clonotype turned up a few times. This chain connects TRBV5-1 to TRBJ2-7, with D possibly TRBD1 on 5 matching bases. The CDR3 is 12 residues long. Germline loops: CDR1 SGHRS, CDR2 YFSETQ. V lost 7 bases to trimming and J lost 4 bases, with 12 bases between them. In DNA, the CDR3 is TGCGCCAGCTTCAACCAGGGATACGAGCAGTACTTC. Its translation is CASFNQGYEQYF.

The rearrangement joins TRBV29-1 to TRBJ2-7; 9 bases are a match to TRBD1. The J segment lost 8 bases and the V segment lost 4 bases, leaving 6 bases of the junction unmatched. The germline gives CDR1 SQVTM, CDR2 ANQGSEA. The CDR3 consists of 12 residues. Here the CDR3 reads CSVGQGGGKQYF. As DNA, the CDR3 is TGCAGCGTTGGACAGGGGGGAGGCAAGCAGTACTTC.

This clonotype turned up a few times. The chain couples TRBV20-1 to TRBJ2-3; D gene uncertain. The germline gives CDR1 DFQATT, CDR2 SNEGSKA (reference sequence). The CDR3 contains 13 residues. The V gene lost 3 bases and the J gene lost 3 bases, with 10 bases spanning the gap. CDR3 DNA sequence: TGCAGTGCTAGCGTACCGTTAACAGATACGCAGTATTTT. It translates to CSASVPLTDTQYF.